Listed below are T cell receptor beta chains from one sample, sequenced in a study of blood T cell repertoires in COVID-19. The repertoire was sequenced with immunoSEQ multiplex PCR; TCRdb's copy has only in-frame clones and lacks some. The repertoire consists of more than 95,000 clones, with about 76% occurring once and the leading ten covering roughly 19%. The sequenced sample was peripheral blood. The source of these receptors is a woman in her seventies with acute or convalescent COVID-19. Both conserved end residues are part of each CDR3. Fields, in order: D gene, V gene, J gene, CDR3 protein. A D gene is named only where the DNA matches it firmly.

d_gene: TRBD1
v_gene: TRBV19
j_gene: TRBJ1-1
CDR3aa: CASRGDSEAFF

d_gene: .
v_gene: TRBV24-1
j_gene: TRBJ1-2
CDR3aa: CATSDRWTPYGYTF

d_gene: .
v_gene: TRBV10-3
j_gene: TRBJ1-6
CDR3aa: CAISLQGSNSPLHF

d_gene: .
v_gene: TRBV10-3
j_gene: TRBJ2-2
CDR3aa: CAISAGVANTGELFF

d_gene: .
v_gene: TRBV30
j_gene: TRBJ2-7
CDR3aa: CAWAQTIEVDGEQYF

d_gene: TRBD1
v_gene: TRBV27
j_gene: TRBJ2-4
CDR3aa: CASTRTGGVGKNIQYF

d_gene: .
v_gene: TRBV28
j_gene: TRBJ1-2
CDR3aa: CASSLESPLYGYTF

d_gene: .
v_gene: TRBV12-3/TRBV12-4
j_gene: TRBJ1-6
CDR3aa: CASSLKGYSPLHF

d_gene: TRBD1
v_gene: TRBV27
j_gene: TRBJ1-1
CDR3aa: CASSIRGLHTEAFF

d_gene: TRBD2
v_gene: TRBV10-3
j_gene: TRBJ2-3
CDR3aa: CAISEAKRGGDTDTQYF

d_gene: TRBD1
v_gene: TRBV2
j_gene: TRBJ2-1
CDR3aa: CASITGTGTYNEQFF

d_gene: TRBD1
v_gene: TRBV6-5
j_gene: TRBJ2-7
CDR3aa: CASEGGSYEQYF

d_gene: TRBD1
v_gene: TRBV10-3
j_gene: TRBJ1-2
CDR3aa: CAISPTGEGSGGYTF

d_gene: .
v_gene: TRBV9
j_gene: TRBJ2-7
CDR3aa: CASSVGILSYEQYF

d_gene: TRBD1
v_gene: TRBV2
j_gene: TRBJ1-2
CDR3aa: CASRAGTANYGYTF

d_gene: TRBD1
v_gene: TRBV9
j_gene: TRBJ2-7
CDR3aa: CASSVGQGAYEQYF

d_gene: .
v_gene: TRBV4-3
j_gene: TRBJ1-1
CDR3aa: CASSHLAGGRNTEAFF

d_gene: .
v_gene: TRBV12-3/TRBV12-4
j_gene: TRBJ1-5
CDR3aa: CASSFSYQPQHF

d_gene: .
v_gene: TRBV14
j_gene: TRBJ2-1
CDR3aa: CASSQVRDSGQFF

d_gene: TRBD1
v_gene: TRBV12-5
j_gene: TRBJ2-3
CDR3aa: CASGPNTGGDTQYF

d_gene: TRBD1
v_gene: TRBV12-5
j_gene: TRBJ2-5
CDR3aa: CASARQGYPETQYF

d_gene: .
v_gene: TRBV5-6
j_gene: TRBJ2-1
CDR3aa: CASSFITGRNEQFF

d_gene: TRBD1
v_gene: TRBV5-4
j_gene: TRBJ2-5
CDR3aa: CASSQTGGALKETQYF

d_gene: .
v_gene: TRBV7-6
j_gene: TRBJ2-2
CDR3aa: CASSLYGVGTGELFF

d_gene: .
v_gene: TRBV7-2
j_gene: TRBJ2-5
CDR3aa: CASSFVDSGRVSQYF

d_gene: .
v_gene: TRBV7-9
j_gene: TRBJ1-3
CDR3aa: CASSAWGGIGNTIYF

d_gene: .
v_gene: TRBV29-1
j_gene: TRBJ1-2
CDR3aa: CSAIGNTQDYGYTF

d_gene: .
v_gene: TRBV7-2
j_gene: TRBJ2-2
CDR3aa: CASSSRSFNTGELFF

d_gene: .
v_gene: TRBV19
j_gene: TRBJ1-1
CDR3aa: CASSIRSPFGTEAFF

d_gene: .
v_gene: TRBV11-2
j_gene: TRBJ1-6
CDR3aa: CASRIGRGSSYNSPLHF

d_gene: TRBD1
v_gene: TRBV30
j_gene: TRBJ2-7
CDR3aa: CAWSPDRDYEQYF

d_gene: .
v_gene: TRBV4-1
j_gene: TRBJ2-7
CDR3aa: CASSLRTAYEQYF

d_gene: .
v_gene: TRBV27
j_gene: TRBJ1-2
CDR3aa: CASSSPIRGNYGYTF

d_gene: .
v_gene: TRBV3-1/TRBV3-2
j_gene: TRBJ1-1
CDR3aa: CASSPKTENTEAFF

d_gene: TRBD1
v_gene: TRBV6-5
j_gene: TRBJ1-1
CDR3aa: CASSYPGQGNTEAFF

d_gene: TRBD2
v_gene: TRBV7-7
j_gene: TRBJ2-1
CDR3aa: CASSPRTSGAYNEQFF

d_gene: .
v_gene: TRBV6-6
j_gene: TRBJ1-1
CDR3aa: CASSRHRVDGNTEAFF

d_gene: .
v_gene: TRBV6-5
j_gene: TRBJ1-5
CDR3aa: CASSLDRLSNQPQHF

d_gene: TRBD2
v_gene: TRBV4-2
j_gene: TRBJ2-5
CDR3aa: CASSQEGTSGGGQETQYF

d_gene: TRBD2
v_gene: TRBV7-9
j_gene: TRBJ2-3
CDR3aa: CASSLVLAGTTDTQYF

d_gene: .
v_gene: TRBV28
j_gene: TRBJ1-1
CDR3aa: CASSFQRGGSAEAFF

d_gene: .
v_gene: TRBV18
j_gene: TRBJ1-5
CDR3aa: CASSSTDRDNQPQHF

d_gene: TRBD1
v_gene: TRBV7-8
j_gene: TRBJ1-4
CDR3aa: CASSLRDRRNEKLFF

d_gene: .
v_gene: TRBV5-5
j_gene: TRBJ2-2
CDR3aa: CASTPLGADGELFF

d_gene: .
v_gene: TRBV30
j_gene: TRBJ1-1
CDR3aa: CAWSFDTEAFF